This T cell receptor beta chain was recovered during a study of T-cell memory formation after mild COVID-19. Overall study: TCR clusters were mostly confined to one donor each.

Findings and limits, study-wide: Mainly CM and EM harbored the contracting CD4+ clones; mainly EMRA harbored the CD8+ ones.

Each CDR3 protein gets one entry after TCRdb re-called the 5' RACE reads with MiXCR. The sample has some 50,000 distinct CDR3 sequences, roughly an eighth seen once. This clonotype has just a few counts. Its antigen is undetermined. The length of the CDR3 is 15 residues. In germline, CDR1 is SNHLY, CDR2 FYNNEI. The ends were cut back, 2 bases at V and 5 bases at J, with 13 bases in the middle. The V gene is TRBV2, the J gene TRBJ2-1; D not resolved. Sequenced: PBMCs or a T cell subset sorted from them (not recorded which). This TCR was recovered from a young man who had mild COVID-19 (a few samples of this study predate the infection). Cell type and time point are not known. As DNA, the CDR3 is TGTGCCAGCAGTGAAAGGGTTGTCAGGAACAATGAGCAGTTCTTC. Encoded protein: CASSERVVRNNEQFF.